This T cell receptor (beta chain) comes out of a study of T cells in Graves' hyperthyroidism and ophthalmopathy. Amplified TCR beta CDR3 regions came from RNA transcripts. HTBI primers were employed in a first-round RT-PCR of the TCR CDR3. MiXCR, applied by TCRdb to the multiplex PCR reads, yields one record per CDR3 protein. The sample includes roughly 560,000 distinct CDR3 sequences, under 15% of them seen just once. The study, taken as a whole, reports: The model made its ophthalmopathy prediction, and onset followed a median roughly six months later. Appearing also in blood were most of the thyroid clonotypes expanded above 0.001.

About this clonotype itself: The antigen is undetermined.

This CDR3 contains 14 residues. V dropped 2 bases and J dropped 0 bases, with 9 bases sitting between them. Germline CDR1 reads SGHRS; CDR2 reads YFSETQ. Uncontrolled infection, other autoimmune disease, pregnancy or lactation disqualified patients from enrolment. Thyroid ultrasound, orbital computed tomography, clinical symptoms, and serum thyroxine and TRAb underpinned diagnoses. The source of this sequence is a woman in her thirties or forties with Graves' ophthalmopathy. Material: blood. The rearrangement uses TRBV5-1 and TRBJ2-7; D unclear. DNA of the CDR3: TGCGCCAGCAGCTTAGGCTACAACTCCTACGAGCAGTACTTC. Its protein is CASSLGYNSYEQYF.